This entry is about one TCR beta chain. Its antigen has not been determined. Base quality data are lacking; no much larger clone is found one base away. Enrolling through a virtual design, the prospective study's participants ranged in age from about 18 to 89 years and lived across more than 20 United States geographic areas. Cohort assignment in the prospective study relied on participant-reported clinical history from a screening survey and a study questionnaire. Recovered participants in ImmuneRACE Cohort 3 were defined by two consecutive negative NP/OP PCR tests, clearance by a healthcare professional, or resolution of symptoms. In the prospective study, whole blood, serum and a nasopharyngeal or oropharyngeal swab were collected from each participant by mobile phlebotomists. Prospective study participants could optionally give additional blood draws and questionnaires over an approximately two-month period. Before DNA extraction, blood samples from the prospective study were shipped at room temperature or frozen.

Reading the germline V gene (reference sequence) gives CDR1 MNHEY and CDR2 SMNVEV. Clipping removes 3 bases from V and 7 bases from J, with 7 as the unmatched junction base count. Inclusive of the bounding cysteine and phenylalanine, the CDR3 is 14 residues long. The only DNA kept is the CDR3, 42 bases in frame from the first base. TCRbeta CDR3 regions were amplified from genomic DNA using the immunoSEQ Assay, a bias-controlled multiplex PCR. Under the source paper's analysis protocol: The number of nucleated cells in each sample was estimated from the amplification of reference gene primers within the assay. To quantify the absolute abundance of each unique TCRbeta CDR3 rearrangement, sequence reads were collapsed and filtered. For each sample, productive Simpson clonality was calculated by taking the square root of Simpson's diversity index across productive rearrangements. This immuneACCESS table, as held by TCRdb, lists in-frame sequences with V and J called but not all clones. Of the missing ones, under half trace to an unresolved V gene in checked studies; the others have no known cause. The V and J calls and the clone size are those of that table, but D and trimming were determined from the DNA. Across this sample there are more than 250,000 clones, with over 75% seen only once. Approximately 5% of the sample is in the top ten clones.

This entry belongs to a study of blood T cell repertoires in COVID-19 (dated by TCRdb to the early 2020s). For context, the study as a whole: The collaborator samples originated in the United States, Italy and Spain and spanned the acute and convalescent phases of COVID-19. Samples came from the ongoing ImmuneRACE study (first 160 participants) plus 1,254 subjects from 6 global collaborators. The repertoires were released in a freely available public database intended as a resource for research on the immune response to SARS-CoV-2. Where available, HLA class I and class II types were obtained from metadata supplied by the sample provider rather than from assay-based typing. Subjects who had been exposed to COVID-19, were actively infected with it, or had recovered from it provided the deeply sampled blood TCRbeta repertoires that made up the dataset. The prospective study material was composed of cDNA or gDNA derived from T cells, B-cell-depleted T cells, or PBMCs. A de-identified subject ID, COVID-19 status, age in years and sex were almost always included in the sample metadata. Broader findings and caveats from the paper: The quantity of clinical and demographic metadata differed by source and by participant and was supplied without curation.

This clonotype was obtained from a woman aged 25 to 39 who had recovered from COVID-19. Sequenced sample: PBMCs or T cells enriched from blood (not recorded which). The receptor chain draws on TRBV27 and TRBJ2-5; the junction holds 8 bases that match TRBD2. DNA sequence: TGTGCCAGCAGTTTCCTAGAACGGGGGGGGACCCAGTACTTC. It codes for CASSFLERGGTQYF.